What follows are 27 T cell receptor beta chains derived from one specimen sequenced in a study of T-cell memory formation after mild COVID-19. TCRdb processed the 5' RACE reads anew with MiXCR; each CDR3 protein has one entry. The sample lists a few hundred thousand distinct CDR3 sequences, approximately 19% occurring once. Sequenced input: PBMCs or a T cell subset sorted from them (not recorded which). Receptors were obtained from a man aged 18 to 29 who had mild COVID-19 (a few samples of this study predate the infection). Cell type and time point are not known.

In its sample, this clonotype was seen a few times. This chain joins TRBV20-1 and TRBJ2-5; 8 positions match TRBD2. The length of the CDR3 is 13 residues. J gave up 1 base and V 4 bases, and 2 bases lay outside the gene matches. Germline CDR1 and CDR2: DFQATT and SNEGSKA (reference sequence). In nucleotides, the CDR3 is TGCAGTGCTAACGGGGGGGCCCAAGAGACCCAGTACTTC. Translating gives CSANGGAQETQYF.

In its sample, this clonotype was seen a few times. V and J are TRBV11-3 and TRBJ2-3; D possibly uses TRBD1 or TRBD2 (5 bases each). CDR3 length equals 19 residues. The germline V and J ends were trimmed by 2 bases and 0 bases, with 21 bases remaining between them. Germline V gives CDR1 SGHNT, CDR2 YENEEA. CDR3 in amino acids: CASSLPPGRDLRSTDTQYF. The CDR3 coding sequence is TGTGCCAGCAGCTTACCACCGGGGCGCGACCTACGGAGCACAGATACGCAGTATTTT. Looking up the rest from reference TRBV11-3 and TRBJ2-3 gives the full variable domain: EAGVVQSPRYKIIEKKQPVAFWCNPISGHNTLYWYLQNLGQGPELLIRYENEEAVDDSQLPKDRFSAERLKGVDSTLKIQPAELGDSAVYLCASSLPPGRDLRSTDTQYFGPGTRLTVL.

This clonotype was counted a few times. The rearrangement uses TRBV20-1 and TRBJ2-2, with no clear D. The V end was cut by 2 bases, the J end by 5 bases, with 6 bases between. The CDR3 has 12 residues. Germline V CDR1 and CDR2: DFQATT, SNEGSKA (reference sequence). The CDR3, as DNA: TGCAGTGCTAGATCCAGAACCGGGGAGCTGTTTTTT. Translated, it gives CSARSRTGELFF.

The rearrangement uses TRBV20-1 and TRBJ1-4, with no clear D. V was clipped by 4 bases and J by 5 bases, with 14 bases between them. Germline V gene lookup returns CDR1 DFQATT and CDR2 SNEGSKA (reference sequence). The CDR3 is made up of 14 amino acids. The CDR3 nucleotides are TGCAGTGCTACGCAAGGGCTTCTCAATGAAAAACTGTTTTTT. Its translation: CSATQGLLNEKLFF.

This rearrangement joins TRBV27 to TRBJ1-1; D unresolved. Germline CDR1 is MNHEY and CDR2 is SMNVEV (reference sequence). The CDR3 runs 13 residues. V dropped 5 bases and J dropped 4 bases, with 11 bases sitting between them. CDR3: CASSPGQFTEAFF. The CDR3 nucleotides are TGTGCCAGCAGTCCCGGGCAGTTCACTGAAGCTTTCTTT.

The V gene is TRBV5-1, the J gene TRBJ2-2, with D tentatively TRBD1 (5 bases). Trimming pared 0 bases from V and 0 bases from J, leaving 6 bases between. This CDR3 region has 15 residues. The germline gives CDR1 SGHRS, CDR2 YFSETQ. CDR3 sequence: CASSLAGSNTGELFF. The CDR3 DNA is TGCGCCAGCAGCTTGGCAGGGTCGAACACCGGGGAGCTGTTTTTT.

The chain uses TRBV6-5 and TRBJ1-1; TRBD1 matches at 8 bases. Germline V lookup: CDR1 MNHEY, CDR2 SVGAGI. Trimming cost V 0 bases and J 4 bases; bases outside gene matches: 10. CDR3 length: 17 amino acids. In nucleotides, the CDR3 is TGTGCCAGCAGTTACTCGGGGGCAGGGGGCGGTAGCACTGAAGCTTTCTTT. Translating it yields CASSYSGAGGGSTEAFF.

In its sample, this clonotype was seen once. The CDR3 DNA sequence: TGTGCCAGCAGAACGGGGACAGTCGAAGCTTTCTTT. Its translation: CASRTGTVEAFF. J is TRBJ1-1 and V is TRBV6-2 or TRBV6-3, with 7 bases identical to TRBD1. Germline V lookup: CDR1 MNHEY, CDR2 SVGEGT. V lost 6 bases and J lost 8; bases outside the gene matches: 6. The CDR3 is made up of 12 amino acids.

V usage is TRBV19 and J usage is TRBJ2-2; D not certain. CDR1 LNHDA and CDR2 SQIVND come from the germline V gene (reference sequence). The CDR3 consists of 14 residues. V was cut by 7 bases and J by 6 bases, with 15 bases left in between. The CDR3: CASKKGFNAGELFF. The CDR3 DNA sequence: TGTGCCAGTAAAAAAGGTTTTAACGCCGGGGAGCTGTTTTTT. Full variable domain (outside the CDR3, taken from reference TRBV19 and TRBJ2-2): DGGITQSPKYLFRKEGQNVTLSCEQNLNHDAMYWYRQDPGQGLRLIYYSQIVNDFQKGDIAEGYSVSREKKESFPLTVTSAQKNPTAFYLCASKKGFNAGELFFGEGSRLTVL.

There are a few counts of this clonotype. The CDR3 nucleotides are TGTGCCAGCAGCTTCCAGGGGGCAGATACGCAGTATTTT. Translated, it gives CASSFQGADTQYF. The rearrangement uses TRBV7-2 and TRBJ2-3; 7 bases are shared with TRBD1. V was clipped by 3 bases and J by 4 bases; unmatched bases: 1. Looked up from germline, CDR1 is SGHTA and CDR2 is FQGNSA. The length of the CDR3 is 13 residues.

The genes are TRBV25-1 and TRBJ2-3; perhaps TRBD2 as D (5 bases). V dropped 2 bases and J dropped 8 bases, with 14 bases sitting between them. The CDR3 is made up of 14 amino acids. Looked up from germline, CDR1 is MGHDK and CDR2 is SYGVNS. The CDR3 spells CASSETLRGTTQYF. DNA of the CDR3: TGTGCCAGCAGTGAAACCCTTCGGGGTACTACGCAGTATTTT.

The rearrangement uses TRBV5-1 and TRBJ2-5; 7 bases line up with TRBD1. Per the germline V gene, CDR1 is SGHRS and CDR2 is YFSETQ. V lost 3 bases and J lost 4; bases outside the gene matches: 12. CDR3 length equals 16 residues. This CDR3 is CASSSTPGQRGETQYF. The CDR3 nucleotides are TGCGCCAGCAGCTCAACCCCGGGACAGAGGGGAGAGACCCAGTACTTC.

This clonotype occurred a few times. The rearrangement links TRBV20-1 to TRBJ2-2, with TRBD2 identical over 8 bases. The CDR3 has 13 residues. Germline CDR1 is DFQATT and CDR2 is SNEGSKA (reference sequence). The CDR3 nucleotides read TGCGGAACCGGGACTAGTGCTACCGGGGAGCTGTTTTTT. Its translation: CGTGTSATGELFF.

The chain is built from TRBV2 and TRBJ1-1, with a possible D match to TRBD1 (5 bases). This CDR3 comprises 12 residues. Germline values: CDR1 SNHLY, CDR2 FYNNEI. Trimming shortened V by 2 bases and J by 4 bases, and 5 bases separated the two germline ends. The CDR3: CASSERGTEAFF. The CDR3 nucleotides are TGTGCCAGCAGTGAAAGGGGCACTGAAGCTTTCTTT. Supplemented by reference TRBV2 and TRBJ1-1, the full variable domain reads EPEVTQTPSHQVTQMGQEVILRCVPISNHLYFYWYRQILGQKVEFLVSFYNNEISEKSEIFDDQFSVERPDGSNFTLKIRSTKLEDSAMYFCASSERGTEAFFGQGTRLTVV.

This clonotype was observed at least ten times. The rearrangement links TRBV7-7 to TRBJ2-1; D gene ambiguous. Germline V gene lookup returns CDR1 SSHAT and CDR2 FNYEAQ (reference sequence). Trimming left V 5 bases short and J 3 bases short, with 8 bases between. The CDR3 is made up of 13 amino acids. CDR3 in DNA: TGTGCCAGCAGCCCGGACGGCTACAATGAGCAGTTCTTC. Its translation is CASSPDGYNEQFF.

The rearrangement uses TRBV20-1 and TRBJ2-3; 7 nucleotides align to TRBD1. The CDR3 is made up of 14 amino acids. Germline lookup yields CDR1 DFQATT and CDR2 SNEGSKA (reference sequence). V was clipped by 2 bases and J by 7 bases; unmatched bases: 9. The CDR3 reads CSARLGTARNTQYF. In nucleotides, the CDR3 is TGCAGTGCTAGACTCGGGACAGCCCGGAATACGCAGTATTTT.

This sequence joins TRBV30 and TRBJ2-7, with D perhaps given as TRBD1 or TRBD2 (6 bases each). This CDR3 spans 14 amino acids. In germline, CDR1 is GTSNPN, CDR2 SVGIG (reference sequence). The V gene lost 0 bases and the J gene lost 5 bases, with 14 bases spanning the gap. The CDR3 bases are TGTGCCTGGAGTGTAGATAGGGGGGTCGACGAGCAGTACTTC. Protein product: CAWSVDRGVDEQYF.

The rearrangement links TRBV9 to TRBJ1-2; D is unclear. This CDR3 region has 16 residues. V lost 2 bases to trimming and J lost 7 bases, with 21 bases between them. Germline CDR1 is SGDLS and CDR2 is YYNGEE. The CDR3 DNA reads TGTGCCAGCAGCGTCCTCACTGCCGGGAGTCCGGGTGGCTACACCTTC. Encoded protein: CASSVLTAGSPGGYTF.

The J gene is TRBJ1-1, the V gene TRBV6-5; no clear D. The germline gives CDR1 MNHEY, CDR2 SVGAGI. CDR3 length: 13 amino acids. The V end lost 0 bases, the J end lost 11 bases, and 13 bases lay between the germline ends. The CDR3 DNA reads as TGTGCCAGCAGTTACTCGAAGGGCGTTGAGGCTTTCTTT. It yields the protein CASSYSKGVEAFF.

This rearrangement joins TRBV7-2 to TRBJ2-1; weak D call: TRBD1 (6 bases). Germline lookup yields CDR1 SGHTA and CDR2 FQGNSA. Deletions cut 5 bases from V and 1 base from J, with 12 bases between. The CDR3 runs to 15 residues. CDR3 loop: CASSQGIFSYNEQFF. CDR3 sequence (DNA): TGTGCCAGCAGCCAGGGGATTTTTTCCTACAATGAGCAGTTCTTC.

This clonotype was counted only a few times. V and J are TRBV6-5 and TRBJ2-4, with D maybe TRBD2 (5 bases). Germline V gives CDR1 MNHEY, CDR2 SVGAGI. Deletions cut 6 bases from V and 0 bases from J, with 15 bases between. The length of the CDR3 is 16 residues. The CDR3 DNA reads as TGTGCCAGCAGCCTCGGGATCAACCAAGCCAAAAACATTCAGTACTTC. Translation: CASSLGINQAKNIQYF.

This chain links TRBV3-1 with TRBJ2-5; D tentatively reads TRBD1 or TRBD2 (7 bases each). This CDR3 contains 14 residues. Germline loops: CDR1 LGHDT, CDR2 YNNKEL (reference sequence). The germline V and J ends were trimmed by 2 bases and 5 bases, with 12 bases remaining between them. The CDR3 loop reads CASSQQGGRETQYF. CDR3 DNA: TGTGCCAGCAGCCAACAGGGGGGGCGGGAGACCCAGTACTTC.

The rearrangement uses TRBV29-1 and TRBJ1-4; D possibly corresponds to TRBD1 (6 bases). Germline CDR1 reads SQVTM; CDR2 reads ANQGSEA. The CDR3 is 14 residues long. V lost 1 base to trimming and J lost 4 bases, with 10 bases between them. The CDR3 coding sequence is TGCAGCGTTGAAGGCAGGGGAGATAATGAAAAACTGTTTTTT. It is translated as CSVEGRGDNEKLFF.

The V and J genes are TRBV7-2 and TRBJ2-1; TRBD1 matches at 7 bases. The CDR3 covers 15 residues. Germline V gene data show CDR1 as SGHTA and CDR2 as FQGNSA. V dropped 5 bases and J dropped 3; count of bases not matched to a gene: 7. CDR3 nucleotides: TGTGCCAGCAGCCGAGCCGGGACAGACTACAATGAGCAGTTCTTC. Translation: CASSRAGTDYNEQFF.

The genes are TRBV4-1 and TRBJ1-1; maybe TRBD1 (5 bases). Looked up from germline, CDR1 is MGHRA and CDR2 is YSYEKL. Trimming shortened V by 4 bases and J by 3 bases, and 12 bases separated the two germline ends. CDR3 size: 14 residues. In nucleotides, the CDR3 is TGCGCCAGCAGCCGGGACTCCGGGGACACTGAAGCTTTCTTT. As protein: CASSRDSGDTEAFF.

The V and J genes are TRBV13 and TRBJ2-2; TRBD1 is a possible D gene (6 bases). Germline V gene lookup returns CDR1 PRHDT and CDR2 FYEKMQ (reference sequence). The CDR3 runs to 18 residues. Trimming shortened V by 1 base and J by 2 bases, and 17 bases separated the two germline ends. The CDR3, as DNA: TGTGCCAGCAGCTTAGAACGCCGGGACACCCAAAACACCGGGGAGCTGTTTTTT. This gives the protein CASSLERRDTQNTGELFF.

This clonotype is medium-sized. The chain recombines TRBV6-6 with TRBJ1-3; D remains unclear. Germline V gives CDR1 MNHNY, CDR2 SVGAGI (reference sequence). Trimming cost V 6 bases and J 4 bases, with 4 bases left between them. The CDR3 totals 11 residues. As DNA, the CDR3 is TGTGCCAGCAGGCCAGGAAACACCATATATTTT. Protein sequence: CASRPGNTIYF.